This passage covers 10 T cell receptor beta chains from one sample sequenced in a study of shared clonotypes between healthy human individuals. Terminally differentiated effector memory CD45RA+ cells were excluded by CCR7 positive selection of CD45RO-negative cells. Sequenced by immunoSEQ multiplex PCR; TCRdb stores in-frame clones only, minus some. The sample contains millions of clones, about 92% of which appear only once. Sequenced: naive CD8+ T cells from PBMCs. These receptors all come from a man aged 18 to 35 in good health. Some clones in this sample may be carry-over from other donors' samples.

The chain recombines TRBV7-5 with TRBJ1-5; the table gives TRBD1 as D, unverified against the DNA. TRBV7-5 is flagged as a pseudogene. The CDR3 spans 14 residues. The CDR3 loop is CVRSRDRGCQPQHF. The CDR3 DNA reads TGTGTCAGAAGCCGCGACAGGGGGTGTCAGCCCCAGCATTTT.

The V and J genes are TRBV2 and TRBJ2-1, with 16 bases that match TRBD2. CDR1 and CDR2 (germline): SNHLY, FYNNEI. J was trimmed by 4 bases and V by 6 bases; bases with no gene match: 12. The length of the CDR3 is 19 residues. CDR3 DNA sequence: TGTGCCAGCAGCGAACCGGGACTAGCGGGAGGGTATCGGTACAATGAGCAGTTCTTC. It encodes CASSEPGLAGGYRYNEQFF. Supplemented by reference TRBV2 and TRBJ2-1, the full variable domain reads EPEVTQTPSHQVTQMGQEVILRCVPISNHLYFYWYRQILGQKVEFLVSFYNNEISEKSEIFDDQFSVERPDGSNFTLKIRSTKLEDSAMYFCASSEPGLAGGYRYNEQFFGPGTRLTVL.

The CDR3 DNA reads as TGCAGCGTTCTCCAGGGGGCGCGGGATGGCTACACCTTC. Encoded protein: CSVLQGARDGYTF. The chain is built from TRBV29-1 and TRBJ1-2; the match to TRBD1 covers 8 bases. With V trimmed by 5 bases and J by 6 bases, 8 bases remained unmatched. CDR1 SQVTM and CDR2 ANQGSEA come from the germline V gene. There are 13 residues in the CDR3.

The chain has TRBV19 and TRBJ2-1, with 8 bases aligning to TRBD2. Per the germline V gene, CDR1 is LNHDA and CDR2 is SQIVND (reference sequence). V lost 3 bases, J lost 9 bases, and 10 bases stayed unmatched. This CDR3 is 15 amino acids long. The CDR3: CASSMVLAGWGEQFF. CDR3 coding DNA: TGTGCCAGTAGTATGGTCCTAGCGGGCTGGGGTGAGCAGTTCTTC.

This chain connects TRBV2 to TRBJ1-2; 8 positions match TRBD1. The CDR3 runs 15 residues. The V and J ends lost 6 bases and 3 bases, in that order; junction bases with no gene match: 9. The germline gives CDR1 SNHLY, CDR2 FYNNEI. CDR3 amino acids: CASRIPGGADYGYTF. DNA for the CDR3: TGTGCCAGCAGGATACCAGGGGGCGCGGACTATGGCTACACCTTC.

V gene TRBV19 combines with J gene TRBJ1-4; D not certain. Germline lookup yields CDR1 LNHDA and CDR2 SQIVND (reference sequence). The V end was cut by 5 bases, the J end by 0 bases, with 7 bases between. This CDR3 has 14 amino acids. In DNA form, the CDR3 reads TGTGCCAGTAGTGCCTACACAACTAATGAAAAACTGTTTTTT. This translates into CASSAYTTNEKLFF.

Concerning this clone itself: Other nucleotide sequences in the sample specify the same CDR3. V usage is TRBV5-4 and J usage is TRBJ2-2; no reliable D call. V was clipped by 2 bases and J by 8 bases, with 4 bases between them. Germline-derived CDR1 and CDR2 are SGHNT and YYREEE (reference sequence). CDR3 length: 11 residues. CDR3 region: CASSFSGELFF. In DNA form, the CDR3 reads TGTGCCAGCAGCTTTAGTGGGGAGCTGTTTTTT.

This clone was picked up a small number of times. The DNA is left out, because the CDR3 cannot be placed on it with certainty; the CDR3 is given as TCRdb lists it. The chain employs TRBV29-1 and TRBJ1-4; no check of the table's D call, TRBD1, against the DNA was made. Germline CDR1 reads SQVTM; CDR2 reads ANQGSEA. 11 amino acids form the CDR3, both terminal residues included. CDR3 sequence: CSCWGQGILFF.

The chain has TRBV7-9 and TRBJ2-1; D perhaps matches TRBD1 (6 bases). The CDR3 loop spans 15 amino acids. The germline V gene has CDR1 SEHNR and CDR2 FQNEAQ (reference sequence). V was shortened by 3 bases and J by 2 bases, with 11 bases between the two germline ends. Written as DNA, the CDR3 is TGTGCCAGCAGCTTGAGGACAGTTCCCTACAATGAGCAGTTCTTC. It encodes CASSLRTVPYNEQFF.

The CDR3 is CASTPGPRWADTQYF. CDR3 coding DNA: TGTGCCAGCACCCCGGGTCCCCGCTGGGCAGATACGCAGTATTTT. The chain uses TRBV9 and TRBJ2-3; no clear D gene. The germline CDR1 and CDR2 sequences are SGDLS and YYNGEE. V dropped 6 bases and J dropped 4 bases, with 18 bases sitting between them. There are 15 residues in the CDR3.